What follows are 28 T cell receptor beta chains derived from one specimen sequenced in a study of blood T cell repertoires in COVID-19. Repertoires were generated with immunoSEQ multiplex PCR, while TCRdb's copy carries only in-frame clones and drops some. The sample has 200,000 to 300,000 clones, around 89% seen once. Material for sequencing was PBMCs or T cells enriched from blood (not recorded which). These receptors came from a woman in her 30s who had recovered from COVID-19.

This chain joins TRBV10-1 and TRBJ2-5, with D tentatively TRBD1 (6 bases). Trimming left V 4 bases short and J 1 base short, with 19 bases between. Germline V lookup: CDR1 WNHNN, CDR2 SYGVQD (reference sequence). The CDR3 is made up of 17 amino acids. The CDR3 bases are TGCGCCAGCAGTGTAGTCGTCGGACAGACTACCCAAGAGACCCAGTACTTC. Amino acid sequence: CASSVVVGQTTQETQYF.

This chain connects TRBV7-9 to TRBJ1-3, with a possible D match to TRBD1 (5 bases). The ends were cut back, 5 bases at V and 0 bases at J, with 8 bases in the middle. Germline values: CDR1 SEHNR, CDR2 FQNEAQ (reference sequence). The CDR3 consists of 14 residues. The CDR3: CASSGGISGNTIYF. CDR3 DNA sequence: TGTGCCAGCAGCGGGGGGATCTCTGGAAACACCATATATTTT.

The chain employs TRBV6-5 and TRBJ2-5, with 9 bases aligning to TRBD2. Germline trimming cut 7 bases from V and 6 bases from J; bases unmatched to any gene: 12. The CDR3 runs to 15 residues. Germline V gene data show CDR1 as MNHEY and CDR2 as SVGAGI. This chain's CDR3 is CASTPGLAEPQTQYF. The CDR3 DNA is TGTGCCAGCACACCGGGACTAGCAGAACCTCAGACCCAGTACTTC.

The gene calls are TRBV11-2 and TRBJ2-7, with D possibly matching TRBD1 (5 bases). The V end was cut by 1 base, the J end by 8 bases, with 27 bases between. The CDR3 sequence is 18 residues long. Per the germline V gene, CDR1 is SGHAT and CDR2 is FQNNGV. The CDR3 DNA reads TGTGCCAGCAGCTTAGCTTGGGGTACAGGAGTCATCCCTACGAAGCAGTACTTC. It encodes CASSLAWGTGVIPTKQYF.

The chain employs TRBV29-1 and TRBJ2-1; TRBD2 might be the D (6 bases). The length of the CDR3 is 15 residues. Germline values: CDR1 SQVTM, CDR2 ANQGSEA. Trimming stripped 5 bases from V and 5 bases from J, with 19 bases between. The CDR3 sequence: CSVSVSGVGNNEQFF. Here the CDR3 DNA reads TGCAGCGTTTCCGTCTCGGGGGTTGGTAACAATGAGCAGTTCTTC.

The J gene is TRBJ2-2, the V gene TRBV7-2; D is perhaps TRBD1 (5 bases). The CDR3 is made up of 15 amino acids. Germline values: CDR1 SGHTA, CDR2 FQGNSA. Trimming stripped 5 bases from V and 6 bases from J, with 16 bases between. This chain's CDR3 is CASSRPFRVPGELFF. CDR3 in DNA: TGTGCCAGCAGCCGCCCCTTCAGGGTTCCCGGGGAGCTGTTTTTT.

The CDR3 region is CASSEVNGWEQYF. The CDR3 coding sequence is TGTGCCAGCAGTGAAGTTAACGGGTGGGAGCAGTACTTC. This chain links TRBV25-1 with TRBJ2-7; D uncertain. V was clipped by 2 bases and J by 7 bases, with 12 bases between them. This CDR3 comprises 13 residues. The V gene's germline CDR1 is MGHDK and CDR2 SYGVNS.

V is TRBV7-2 and J is TRBJ1-1; D is possibly TRBD1 (5 bases). The CDR3 loop spans 16 amino acids. Per germline, CDR1 SGHTA and CDR2 FQGNSA. The V end lost 5 bases, the J end lost 1 base, and 17 bases lay between the germline ends. DNA for the CDR3: TGTGCCAGCAGCCGCCGTGGGGCCCCAGGGAACACTGAAGCTTTCTTT. Translated: CASSRRGAPGNTEAFF.

Written as DNA, the CDR3 is TGTGCCAGCTCACCACGCGTCACGACCGGCGGGGCCAGCTCACCCCTCCACTTT. Translated: CASSPRVTTGGASSPLHF. V usage is TRBV18 and J usage is TRBJ1-6, with D possibly being TRBD1 (5 bases). The CDR3 is 18 amino acids. Germline CDR1 and CDR2: KGHSH and LQKENI. V was cut by 1 base and J by 10 bases, with 23 bases left in between.

The chain links TRBV11-3 to TRBJ2-2; a possible D gene is TRBD2 (5 bases). This CDR3 is 16 amino acids long. Germline V gene data show CDR1 as SGHNT and CDR2 as YENEEA. Trimming shortened V by 6 bases and J by 1 base, and 15 bases separated the two germline ends. CDR3 nucleotides: TGTGCCAGCAGTACACGGAATCGGGGGAACACCGGGGAGCTGTTTTTT. Amino acids: CASSTRNRGNTGELFF.

Details on this clone: This CDR3 is also generated by other DNA sequences in the sample. The chain recombines TRBV7-3 with TRBJ2-1, with D unresolved. This CDR3 is 12 amino acids long. Germline V gene sequence: CDR1 SGHTA, CDR2 FQGTGA. The ends were cut back, 5 bases at V and 3 bases at J, with 5 bases in the middle. CDR3 sequence: CASSLNYNEQFF. For the CDR3, the DNA is TGTGCCAGCAGCCTTAACTACAATGAGCAGTTCTTC.

V usage is TRBV4-1 and J usage is TRBJ1-1; TRBD1 agrees at 9 bases. V trimming: 3 bases; J trimming: 1 base; junction bases outside the gene matches: 6. Germline CDR1 MGHRA, CDR2 YSYEKL. The CDR3 totals 16 residues. CDR3 in amino acids: CASSHLQGARNTEAFF. The CDR3 coding sequence is TGCGCCAGCAGCCATTTACAGGGGGCGCGGAACACTGAAGCTTTCTTT.

CDR3 residues: CASKNTGDGYGYTF. CDR3 DNA sequence: TGTGCCAGCAAAAACACAGGGGACGGCTATGGCTACACCTTC. This chain joins TRBV28 and TRBJ1-2, with TRBD1 matching over 7 bases. Germline trimming cut 7 bases from V and 4 bases from J; bases unmatched to any gene: 9. This CDR3 is 14 amino acids long. Per germline, CDR1 MDHEN and CDR2 SYDVKM.

The chain couples TRBV7-2 to TRBJ2-7, with a tentative D call TRBD2 (6 bases). Trimming left V 5 bases short and J 3 bases short, with 14 bases between. Looked up from germline, CDR1 is SGHTA and CDR2 is FQGNSA. CDR3 length: 14 amino acids. The CDR3 reads CASSHLGRDYEQYF. CDR3 coding DNA: TGTGCCAGCAGCCACCTTGGGCGGGACTACGAGCAGTACTTC.

The gene calls are TRBV5-1 and TRBJ2-3; a possible D gene is TRBD1 (6 bases). Germline CDR1 and CDR2: SGHRS and YFSETQ. Trimming removed 1 base at V and 3 bases at J, with 12 bases between. The CDR3 has 15 amino acids. In DNA, the CDR3 is TGCGCCAGCAGCTTGCAAGGGGGTTGGACAGATACGCAGTATTTT. Its translation: CASSLQGGWTDTQYF.

J is TRBJ2-5 and V is TRBV18; D unclear. Germline CDR1 KGHSH, CDR2 LQKENI. V was shortened by 3 bases and J by 7 bases, with 15 bases between the two germline ends. This CDR3 has 14 residues. The CDR3 here is CASSPGTDTRTQYF. The CDR3 nucleotides read TGTGCCAGCTCACCTGGAACAGATACGAGGACCCAGTACTTC.

This clone was seen a handful of times. The chain is built from TRBV27 and TRBJ2-2; TRBD1 matches 9 bases. V gave up 8 bases and J gave up 3 bases; unmatched junction bases: 10. The CDR3 has 16 amino acids. Germline V gives CDR1 MNHEY, CDR2 SMNVEV (reference sequence). The CDR3 DNA reads TGTGCCAGCGGACCCCGGACAGGGGCTCACACCGGGGAGCTGTTTTTT. Its translation is CASGPRTGAHTGELFF.

This clone has more than one count but fewer than ten. The chain links TRBV7-9 to TRBJ2-7; D gene ambiguous. V was cut by 5 bases and J by 2 bases, with 4 bases left in between. CDR3 length equals 11 residues. Per germline, CDR1 SEHNR and CDR2 FQNEAQ (reference sequence). The CDR3 region is CASSPAYEQYF. The CDR3 DNA follows: TGTGCCAGCAGCCCTGCCTACGAGCAGTACTTC. Drawing the rest from reference TRBV7-9 and TRBJ2-7, the complete variable domain is DTGVSQNPRHKITKRGQNVTFRCDPISEHNRLYWYRQTLGQGPEFLTYFQNEAQLEKSRLLSDRFSAERPKGSFSTLEIQRTEQGDSAMYLCASSPAYEQYFGPGTRLTVT.

This chain joins TRBV5-6 and TRBJ2-7, with TRBD1 matching over 9 bases. V was pared by 4 bases and J by 6 bases, with 11 bases of the junction left unmatched. The CDR3 runs to 15 residues. Looked up from germline, CDR1 is SGHDT and CDR2 is YYEEEE. The CDR3 DNA reads TGTGCCAGCAGCCCCGGGACAGGGTACCTCTCCGAGCAGTACTTC. This sequence encodes CASSPGTGYLSEQYF.

The chain carries TRBV29-1 and TRBJ2-2; possibly TRBD2 for D (5 bases). Trimming shortened V by 4 bases and J by 3 bases, and 9 bases separated the two germline ends. The CDR3 loop spans 13 amino acids. Germline V gives CDR1 SQVTM, CDR2 ANQGSEA. CDR3 sequence (DNA): TGCAGCGTTGGATGGAGGCACACCGGGGAGCTGTTTTTT. Translation gives CSVGWRHTGELFF.

The chain joins TRBV28 to TRBJ1-5; D is uncertain. The germline gives CDR1 MDHEN, CDR2 SYDVKM. V was cut by 2 bases and J by 4 bases, with 12 bases left in between. This CDR3 has 15 residues. The CDR3 sequence: CASSLLDGSNQPQHF. Here the CDR3 DNA reads TGTGCCAGCAGTTTACTAGACGGATCTAATCAGCCCCAGCATTTT.

The V call is TRBV9, the J call TRBJ2-2; the D gene is possibly TRBD1 (6 bases). Trimming left V 0 bases short and J 7 bases short, with 7 bases between. The CDR3 runs 13 residues. Germline loops: CDR1 SGDLS, CDR2 YYNGEE. CDR3 region: CASSVGGLGELFF. CDR3 in DNA: TGTGCCAGCAGCGTAGGGGGGCTCGGGGAGCTGTTTTTT.

The chain employs TRBV30 and TRBJ1-2; D is perhaps TRBD1 (5 bases). Germline V gene data show CDR1 as GTSNPN and CDR2 as SVGIG (reference sequence). The CDR3 is 15 residues long. V dropped 0 bases and J dropped 3 bases, with 14 bases sitting between them. The CDR3 loop reads CAWSVGPQGDYGYTF. CDR3 nucleotides: TGTGCCTGGAGTGTAGGCCCCCAAGGGGACTATGGCTACACCTTC. Looking up the rest from reference TRBV30 and TRBJ1-2 gives the full variable domain: SQTIHQWPATLVQPVGSPLSLECTVEGTSNPNLYWYRQAAGRGLQLLFYSVGIGQISSEVPQNLSASRPQDRQFILSSKKLLLSDSGFYLCAWSVGPQGDYGYTFGSGTRLTVV.

The chain recombines TRBV6-2 or TRBV6-3 with TRBJ2-7; the match to TRBD2 covers 10 bases. The CDR3 has 14 amino acids. Unmatched junction bases numbered 5, after V lost 5 bases and J lost 4 bases. Germline CDR1 is MNHEY and CDR2 is SVGEGT. The CDR3 is CASSTSGNLYEQYF. For the CDR3, the DNA is TGTGCCAGCAGTACTAGCGGGAATCTATACGAGCAGTACTTC.

The J gene is TRBJ1-1, the V gene TRBV5-5; 8 bases fit TRBD1. The germline CDR1 and CDR2 sequences are SGHKS and YYEKEE (reference sequence). Losses at the gene ends were 3 bases for V and 0 bases for J; bases not matched to a gene: 7. The CDR3 sequence is 16 residues long. The CDR3 nucleotides read TGTGCCAGCAGCTCCCTGCAGGGGGCTGTGAACACTGAAGCTTTCTTT. Translation gives CASSSLQGAVNTEAFF.

This chain uses TRBV5-1 with TRBJ2-2, with 7 bases matching TRBD2. V trimming: 5 bases; J trimming: 5 bases; junction bases outside the gene matches: 6. Per germline, CDR1 SGHRS and CDR2 YFSETQ. The CDR3 is 14 amino acids. CDR3 bases: TGCGCCAGCAGTGCGGGAGCGGAAACCGGGGAGCTGTTTTTT. It encodes CASSAGAETGELFF.

CDR3 DNA sequence: TGTGCCAGCAGCTTGGATCAGTATAATTCACCCCTCCACTTT. Translating it yields CASSLDQYNSPLHF. V gene TRBV5-4 combines with J gene TRBJ1-6; D is undetermined. The V gene's germline CDR1 is SGHNT and CDR2 YYREEE (reference sequence). The CDR3 totals 14 residues. V was shortened by 0 bases and J by 4 bases, with 5 bases between the two germline ends.

This clone came up once. The gene calls are TRBV30 and TRBJ1-1; TRBD1 might be the D (5 bases). The germline gives CDR1 GTSNPN, CDR2 SVGIG (reference sequence). This CDR3 spans 16 amino acids. With 2 bases removed from V and 0 bases from J, the gap between germline ends came to 16 bases. The CDR3 loop is CAWSTLWGLLNTEAFF. The CDR3 region has the DNA TGTGCCTGGAGTACTCTCTGGGGCCTCCTGAACACTGAAGCTTTCTTT.